Listed here are 11 T cell receptor beta chains from one sample, sequenced in a study of shared clonotypes between healthy human individuals. The repertoire was sequenced with immunoSEQ multiplex PCR; TCRdb's copy has only in-frame clones and lacks some. This sample has under 850,000 clones, with approximately 72% found just once. The material sequenced was memory CD4+ T cells sorted from blood. As for subset: CD45RA-negative fraction. These receptors came from a woman aged 25 to 39 in good health.

The genes are TRBV10-3 and TRBJ2-3, with D unclear. V lost 4 bases and J 7 bases, leaving 18 bases between the germline ends. In germline, CDR1 is ENHRY, CDR2 SYGVKD. CDR3 length: 15 residues. CDR3 nucleotide sequence: TGTGCCATCAGTGCGTGGTACGACGCGATTAATACGCAGTATTTT. Its translation is CAISAWYDAINTQYF.

This chain connects TRBV4-1 to TRBJ1-1; 8 bases are shared with TRBD1. Germline trimming cut 0 bases from V and 10 bases from J; bases unmatched to any gene: 10. CDR3 size: 15 residues. Looked up from germline, CDR1 is MGHRA and CDR2 is YSYEKL. In DNA form, the CDR3 reads TGCGCCAGCAGCCAAGAAACCTCCGGACAGGGTTTAGCTTTCTTT. It translates to CASSQETSGQGLAFF.

The chain employs TRBV4-2 and TRBJ1-2; 7 bases match TRBD1. This CDR3 is built from 16 residues. Unmatched junction bases numbered 11, after V lost 5 bases and J lost 2 bases. The germline V gene encodes CDR1 LGHNA and CDR2 YNFKEQ. CDR3 coding DNA: TGTGCCAGCAGCACAGGCGGAACAGGGGCAAACTATGGCTACACCTTC. Residues: CASSTGGTGANYGYTF.

The rearrangement joins TRBV5-1 to TRBJ2-3, with D possibly being TRBD1 (5 bases). Germline assignment: CDR1 SGHRS and CDR2 YFSETQ. The CDR3 has 16 amino acids. V gave up 0 bases and J gave up 6 bases, with 17 bases separating them. The CDR3 region is CASSLVGQVDLDTQYF. The CDR3 nucleotides read TGCGCCAGCAGCTTGGTAGGACAAGTCGATTTGGATACGCAGTATTTT.

J is TRBJ2-1 and V is TRBV7-9; 8 bases are shared with TRBD1. Losses at the gene ends were 1 base for V and 4 bases for J; bases not matched to a gene: 3. The germline CDR1 and CDR2 sequences are SEHNR and FQNEAQ (reference sequence). There are 15 residues in the CDR3. CDR3 DNA sequence: TGTGCCAGCAGCTTAGGGGACAGGTGGTACAATGAGCAGTTCTTC. Protein: CASSLGDRWYNEQFF.

On this clone itself: A read error is possible here, since a much larger clone lies one base away. The rearrangement links TRBV11-3 to TRBJ2-1, with D possibly TRBD1 on 6 matching bases. Germline CDR1 SGHNT, CDR2 YENEEA. V lost 5 bases, J lost 8 bases, and 10 bases lay in between. The CDR3 sequence is 12 residues long. CDR3 nucleotides: TGTGCCAGCAGCCGGAACAGGGATGAGCAGTTCTTC. Residues: CASSRNRDEQFF.

The table lists this clone with a few counts. The chain couples TRBV9 to TRBJ1-5; TRBD1 matches 10 bases. Germline values: CDR1 SGDLS, CDR2 YYNGEE. The V and J ends lost 0 bases and 5 bases, in that order; junction bases with no gene match: 2. The CDR3 consists of 15 residues. The CDR3 is CASSVVGTGDQPQHF. DNA of the CDR3: TGTGCCAGCAGCGTAGTGGGGACAGGGGATCAGCCCCAGCATTTT. Together with reference TRBV9 and TRBJ1-5, the CDR3 gives the full variable domain: DSGVTQTPKHLITATGQRVTLRCSPRSGDLSVYWYQQSLDQGLQFLIQYYNGEERAKGNILERFSAQQFPDLHSELNLSSLELGDSALYFCASSVVGTGDQPQHFGDGTRLSIL.

This clone turned up a few times. J is TRBJ2-7 and V is TRBV10-3; no definite D call. CDR3 length: 15 residues. Germline values: CDR1 ENHRY, CDR2 SYGVKD. V shed 0 bases and J shed 3 bases, with 12 bases lying between them. The DNA of the CDR3 is TGTGCCATCAGTGAGTCCGGCGTCGCGAGCTACGAGCAGTACTTC. It translates to CAISESGVASYEQYF.

This clone was detected only once. The CDR3 DNA reads TGTGCCACCAGCAGAGATCAGCGGGAGGGCCCGGATACGCAGTATTTT. It translates to CATSRDQREGPDTQYF. The chain employs TRBV15 and TRBJ2-3; 10 positions agree with TRBD2. Germline values: CDR1 LNHNV, CDR2 YYDKDF (reference sequence). The length of the CDR3 is 16 residues. The V and J ends lost 0 bases and 6 bases, in that order; junction bases with no gene match: 6.

This clone was seen only a few times. The rearrangement uses TRBV27 and TRBJ2-7; the match to TRBD2 covers 9 bases. The CDR3 contains 13 residues. CDR1 MNHEY and CDR2 SMNVEV come from the germline V gene (reference sequence). Trimming cost V 3 bases and J 6 bases; bases outside gene matches: 3. CDR3 loop: CASSFSGSGEQYF. The CDR3 region has the DNA TGTGCCAGCAGTTTTAGCGGGAGCGGCGAGCAGTACTTC.

This chain uses TRBV30 with TRBJ1-4; D uncertain. V was shortened by 3 bases and J by 8 bases, with 25 bases between the two germline ends. The CDR3 runs to 17 residues. Germline V gene data show CDR1 as GTSNPN and CDR2 as SVGIG (reference sequence). The CDR3 nucleotides are TGTGCCTGGAGGGGCTGGATGGCGGAGGGAGATGGAGAAAAACTGTTTTTT. Amino acids: CAWRGWMAEGDGEKLFF.